The 32 T cell receptor beta chains in this list originate from one sample, sequenced in a study of cytomegalovirus exposure and HLA in healthy donors. The protocol was immunoSEQ multiplex PCR, while the TCRdb copy is restricted to in-frame clones and leaves out a portion. Of tens of thousands of clones in the sample, approximately 95% were seen once. The sample taken for sequencing was PBMCs. These receptors were obtained from a woman aged 18-29 years in good health and CMV-seropositive.

The chain couples TRBV10-3 to TRBJ2-7; TRBD1 might be the D (8 bases). V gave up 7 bases and J gave up 1 base, with 17 bases separating them. The CDR3 contains 15 residues. Germline CDR1 ENHRY, CDR2 SYGVKD. CDR3 sequence reads: CAITKGGTGSYEQYF. The DNA of the CDR3 is TGTGCCATCACCAAGGGAGGGACAGGTTCCTACGAGCAGTACTTC.

The V gene is TRBV5-6, the J gene TRBJ1-4; 9 positions match TRBD1. Looked up from germline, CDR1 is SGHDT and CDR2 is YYEEEE. The CDR3 runs 15 residues. Trimming removed 0 bases from V and 5 bases from J; junction bases left unmatched: 2. This chain's CDR3 is CASSLVGTGNEKLFF. In DNA form, the CDR3 reads TGTGCCAGCAGCTTGGTGGGGACAGGGAATGAAAAACTGTTTTTT.

J is TRBJ1-5 and V is TRBV4-1; D is possibly TRBD1 (5 bases). Trimming took off 0 bases at V and 10 bases at J, with 16 bases between the two ends. Germline-derived CDR1 and CDR2 are MGHRA and YSYEKL. The CDR3 totals 15 residues. CDR3 in amino acids: CASSQEGLVGNPQHF. The CDR3 nucleotides read TGCGCCAGCAGCCAAGAGGGACTGGTAGGGAATCCCCAGCATTTT.

The rearrangement links TRBV19 to TRBJ2-2; 12 bases fit TRBD2. This CDR3 has 14 residues. The J segment lost 5 bases and the V segment lost 9 bases, leaving 4 bases of the junction unmatched. CDR1 and CDR2 from the germline V gene are LNHDA and SQIVND (reference sequence). The CDR3 protein is CASTGLAGTGELFF. The CDR3 nucleotides read TGTGCCAGCACCGGACTAGCGGGAACCGGGGAGCTGTTTTTT.

This clone was counted a single time. V is TRBV15 and J is TRBJ2-7; 9 bases agree with TRBD2. This CDR3 has 15 residues. Trimming took 0 bases from V and 12 from J; bases not matched to a gene: 12. Per the germline V gene, CDR1 is LNHNV and CDR2 is YYDKDF (reference sequence). Here the CDR3 DNA reads TGTGCCACCAGCAGAGATCGGGGTAGCGGGGGCCTGGTGTACTTC. This sequence encodes CATSRDRGSGGLVYF.

The V gene is TRBV30, the J gene TRBJ2-2, with 9 bases that match TRBD1. V lost 5 bases, J lost 7 bases, and 11 bases stayed unmatched. The CDR3 loop spans 15 amino acids. Germline values: CDR1 GTSNPN, CDR2 SVGIG (reference sequence). CDR3 region: CAWDRSGQGHGELFF. The CDR3 region has the DNA TGTGCCTGGGATCGGTCGGGACAGGGTCACGGGGAGCTGTTTTTT.

This clone was observed a few times. The rearrangement links TRBV19 to TRBJ2-1; D unclear. The CDR3 is made up of 12 amino acids. Germline CDR1 reads LNHDA; CDR2 reads SQIVND (reference sequence). V dropped 5 bases and J dropped 3 bases, with 5 bases sitting between them. The DNA for the CDR3 is TGTGCCAGTAGTGTTCTCTACAATGAGCAGTTCTTC. The encoded protein is CASSVLYNEQFF.

The rearrangement joins TRBV7-5 to TRBJ1-6; the table's TRBD1 call for D was not verified on the DNA. TRBV7-5 is a pseudogene. This CDR3 spans 15 amino acids. This chain's CDR3 is CARSLDLDTGSPLHF. The CDR3 coding sequence is TGTGCCAGAAGCTTAGATTTGGACACAGGTTCACCCCTCCACTTT.

The rearrangement uses TRBV19 and TRBJ1-2; D remains unclear. Germline lookup yields CDR1 LNHDA and CDR2 SQIVND (reference sequence). This CDR3 is built from 14 residues. Trimming cost V 5 bases and J 0 bases, with 10 bases left between them. The CDR3 coding sequence is TGTGCCAGTAGTGACACTGGCGCTAACTATGGCTACACCTTC. This encodes CASSDTGANYGYTF. The full variable domain, completed using reference TRBV19 and TRBJ1-2, is DGGITQSPKYLFRKEGQNVTLSCEQNLNHDAMYWYRQDPGQGLRLIYYSQIVNDFQKGDIAEGYSVSREKKESFPLTVTSAQKNPTAFYLCASSDTGANYGYTFGSGTRLTVV.

The chain recombines TRBV5-1 with TRBJ2-7; 7 nucleotides agree with TRBD1. The V gene end was trimmed by 4 bases and the J gene end by 0 bases; junction bases not matched to a gene: 10. From germline, CDR1 is SGHRS and CDR2 YFSETQ. The CDR3 is 16 amino acids. This CDR3 reads CASSLRTGSASYEQYF. DNA of the CDR3: TGCGCCAGCAGCCTACGGACAGGTTCTGCCTCCTACGAGCAGTACTTC.

V gene TRBV7-8 combines with J gene TRBJ2-5, with 8 bases that match TRBD1. This CDR3 contains 17 residues. Losses at the gene ends were 1 base for V and 5 bases for J; bases not matched to a gene: 12. Germline CDR1 is SGHVS and CDR2 is FQNEAQ. This CDR3 reads CASSLVLKRQGSETQYF. The CDR3 DNA is TGTGCCAGCAGCTTAGTACTTAAGCGACAGGGGAGCGAGACCCAGTACTTC.

The chain is built from TRBV29-1 and TRBJ1-2; tentative D call: TRBD1 (5 bases). The V end lost 4 bases, the J end lost 4 bases, and 10 bases lay between the germline ends. The CDR3 is 12 amino acids. Germline lookup yields CDR1 SQVTM and CDR2 ANQGSEA. DNA of the CDR3: TGCAGCGTTGGGGAGGGGACCTATGGCTACACCTTC. It codes for CSVGEGTYGYTF.

The chain links TRBV5-1 to TRBJ2-5, with D possibly TRBD2 on 5 matching bases. The CDR3 is 15 amino acids. Germline CDR1 and CDR2: SGHRS and YFSETQ. Deletions cut 2 bases from V and 2 bases from J, with 13 bases between. The CDR3: CASSFGGLGQETQYF. The DNA of the CDR3 is TGCGCCAGCAGCTTTGGCGGGCTAGGGCAAGAGACCCAGTACTTC.

The chain has TRBV7-9 and TRBJ1-4; D call uncertain. There are 13 residues in the CDR3. The germline V and J ends were trimmed by 4 bases and 17 bases, with 20 bases remaining between them. CDR1 is SEHNR, CDR2 FQNEAQ, per germline (reference sequence). The CDR3 bases are TGTGCCAGCAGCTCAGAGAGCGGGTTGTTTGTCTTTTTT. Translation: CASSSESGLFVFF.

The V gene is TRBV5-1, the J gene TRBJ1-1, with 9 bases lining up with TRBD1. CDR3 length equals 17 residues. Germline V gene sequence: CDR1 SGHRS, CDR2 YFSETQ. V lost 0 bases to trimming and J lost 5 bases; unmatched junction nucleotides: 11. The CDR3 here is CASSLDLGQGRETEAFF. The CDR3 DNA reads as TGCGCCAGCAGCTTGGATTTGGGACAGGGAAGGGAAACTGAAGCTTTCTTT.

V is TRBV19 and J is TRBJ1-1, with D perhaps matching TRBD1 (5 bases). Trimming removed 6 bases at V and 10 bases at J, with 18 bases between. CDR1 is LNHDA and CDR2 is SQIVND in the germline V gene (reference sequence). This CDR3 has 13 amino acids. For the CDR3, the DNA is TGTGCCAGTAGCGCTTCCGTGGGGGGAGGAGCTTTCTTT. It yields the protein CASSASVGGGAFF.

This clone was detected once. V and J are TRBV5-1 and TRBJ2-2; 8 nucleotides agree with TRBD2. The CDR3 contains 15 residues. V shed 5 bases, J shed 3 bases, and the junction held 6 bases outside the gene matches. Germline CDR1 SGHRS, CDR2 YFSETQ. The CDR3 DNA is TGCGCCAGCAGAATCCCGGGACTAGACACCGGGGAGCTGTTTTTT. Translated: CASRIPGLDTGELFF.

This sequence joins TRBV5-1 and TRBJ2-7, with 7 bases lining up with TRBD1. V shed 4 bases, J shed 3 bases, and the junction held 10 bases outside the gene matches. The germline gives CDR1 SGHRS, CDR2 YFSETQ. The CDR3 has 15 residues. The chain's CDR3 is CASSSSGTVSYEQYF. Here the CDR3 DNA reads TGCGCCAGCAGCAGCTCCGGGACAGTTAGCTACGAGCAGTACTTC.

V is TRBV15 and J is TRBJ2-1, with TRBD2 matching over 13 bases. This CDR3 region has 16 residues. CDR1 is LNHNV and CDR2 is YYDKDF in the germline V gene (reference sequence). V dropped 0 bases and J dropped 7; count of bases not matched to a gene: 3. CDR3 residues: CATSRELAGGPNEQFF. CDR3 DNA: TGTGCCACCAGCAGAGAACTAGCGGGAGGGCCGAATGAGCAGTTCTTC.

For this clone: The identical CDR3 is also encoded by other nucleotide sequences in the sample. CDR3 sequence reads: CAWSARANYGYTF. CDR3 in DNA: TGTGCCTGGAGTGCCCGAGCGAACTATGGCTACACCTTC. The rearrangement joins TRBV30 to TRBJ1-2; D uncertain. Trimming took 1 base from V and 2 from J, leaving 8 bases between them. The germline gives CDR1 GTSNPN, CDR2 SVGIG (reference sequence). This CDR3 is 13 amino acids long.

The rearrangement links TRBV19 to TRBJ1-2; 8 bases fit TRBD1. The germline V gene has CDR1 LNHDA and CDR2 SQIVND (reference sequence). The length of the CDR3 is 13 residues. Germline trimming cut 5 bases from V and 5 bases from J; bases unmatched to any gene: 4. The CDR3 here is CASSLDRGYGYTF. The CDR3 bases are TGTGCCAGTAGTCTTGACAGGGGATATGGCTACACCTTC.

The chain combines TRBV9 with TRBJ1-5; no firm D call. Looked up from germline, CDR1 is SGDLS and CDR2 is YYNGEE. V gave up 2 bases and J gave up 4 bases, with 10 bases separating them. CDR3 length equals 14 residues. Here the CDR3 DNA reads TGTGCCAGCAGCGTTCGTTTACAGAATCAGCCCCAGCATTTT. It is translated as CASSVRLQNQPQHF.

The chain carries TRBV5-1 and TRBJ2-1, with TRBD2 as a possible D gene (6 bases). This CDR3 has 15 amino acids. The V end was cut by 2 bases, the J end by 0 bases, with 9 bases between. Germline CDR1 is SGHRS and CDR2 is YFSETQ. CDR3 residues: CASSFGGSSYNEQFF. The CDR3, as DNA: TGCGCCAGCAGCTTTGGGGGGAGCTCCTACAATGAGCAGTTCTTC.

The chain has TRBV28 and TRBJ2-4; TRBD1 aligns across 9 bases. V lost 2 bases to trimming and J lost 9 bases; unmatched junction nucleotides: 8. CDR3 length: 15 amino acids. Germline V gene data show CDR1 as MDHEN and CDR2 as SYDVKM. The CDR3 reads CASSLPDRGESIQYF. The CDR3 nucleotides are TGTGCCAGCAGTTTACCTGACAGGGGGGAGAGCATTCAGTACTTC.

The chain is built from TRBV2 and TRBJ2-1; D is possibly TRBD2 (5 bases). V lost 6 bases and J lost 0, with 15 bases in between. This CDR3 has 16 residues. Germline CDR1 reads SNHLY; CDR2 reads FYNNEI. CDR3 residues: CASRIGLSSSYNEQFF. The DNA for the CDR3 is TGTGCCAGCAGGATAGGACTCTCCAGCTCCTACAATGAGCAGTTCTTC.

V is TRBV11-2 and J is TRBJ2-7, with 7 bases lining up with TRBD1. This CDR3 is built from 14 residues. V shed 1 base and J 1 base; nucleotides not matched to a gene: 1. CDR1 is SGHAT and CDR2 is FQNNGV in the germline V gene. The CDR3 sequence: CASSLGDRSYEQYF. CDR3 DNA sequence: TGTGCCAGCAGCTTAGGGGACAGATCCTACGAGCAGTACTTC.

The V call is TRBV9, the J call TRBJ2-1, with 8 positions matching TRBD2. The CDR3 extends over 15 amino acids. The ends lost 4 bases at V and 4 bases at J; junction bases unmatched: 7. Germline values: CDR1 SGDLS, CDR2 YYNGEE. The CDR3 region is CASSPRGGRYNEQFF. CDR3 DNA: TGTGCCAGCAGCCCCCGCGGGGGGCGGTACAATGAGCAGTTCTTC.

The gene calls are TRBV4-1 and TRBJ2-3; TRBD2 matches 10 bases. The CDR3 has 18 amino acids. Germline CDR1 and CDR2: MGHRA and YSYEKL. With 1 base clipped from V and 4 bases from J, the junction kept 11 bases outside the gene matches. The CDR3 region is CASSQGLAGVVLADTQYF. The CDR3 DNA reads TGCGCCAGCAGCCAAGGCCTAGCGGGGGTGGTCTTGGCAGATACGCAGTATTTT.

The V gene is TRBV6-1, the J gene TRBJ1-1, with D possibly TRBD1 on 6 matching bases. From germline, CDR1 is MNHNS and CDR2 SASEGT. Trimming stripped 1 base from V and 9 bases from J, with 12 bases between. The CDR3 loop spans 13 amino acids. CDR3 nucleotides: TGTGCCAGCAGTGAAGTCCGGCAGGGGAAAGCTTTCTTT. It translates to CASSEVRQGKAFF.

The chain joins TRBV28 to TRBJ1-4; 8 nucleotides align to TRBD1. The CDR3 consists of 15 residues. Germline CDR1 MDHEN, CDR2 SYDVKM. Trimming took 10 bases from V and 0 from J; bases not matched to a gene: 7. The CDR3 DNA reads as TGTGCCACCCTAGAACAGGGGGCAACTAATGAAAAACTGTTTTTT. Protein sequence: CATLEQGATNEKLFF. The whole variable domain, filled in from reference TRBV28 and TRBJ1-4, reads DVKVTQSSRYLVKRTGEKVFLECVQDMDHENMFWYRQDPGLGLRLIYFSYDVKMKEKGDIPEGYSVSREKKERFSLILESASTNQTSMYLCATLEQGATNEKLFFGSGTQLSVL.

The rearrangement links TRBV6-1 to TRBJ2-2, with TRBD1 identical over 8 bases. Per the germline V gene, CDR1 is MNHNS and CDR2 is SASEGT. The CDR3 sequence is 14 residues long. The V and J ends lost 4 bases and 8 bases, in that order; junction bases with no gene match: 6. The CDR3 nucleotides are TGTGCCAGCAGTGCGGACAGGGTGTCAGGGGAGCTGTTTTTT. Amino acid sequence: CASSADRVSGELFF.

This chain connects TRBV27 to TRBJ2-7; TRBD2 agrees at 7 bases. The CDR3 has 15 amino acids. Germline CDR1 reads MNHEY; CDR2 reads SMNVEV (reference sequence). Trimming cost V 8 bases and J 6 bases; bases outside gene matches: 16. The CDR3 sequence is CASGLLTSSFFEQYF. CDR3 DNA sequence: TGTGCCAGCGGGCTTTTGACTAGCTCCTTCTTCGAGCAGTACTTC.